This TCR beta chain was observed in a study of T cell changes during pregnancy in multiple sclerosis (dated by TCRdb to about 2019). As for the study more broadly: The study looked at changes in the T cell repertoire across pregnancy in women with multiple sclerosis.

Libraries were constructed by the immunoSEQ multiplex PCR assay. Sourced from immuneACCESS, this table was stored by TCRdb with only in-frame sequences that have V and J called. A share of the clones is absent; for the studies checked, an unresolved V gene accounts for under half, and the remainder has no known explanation. The sample data list approximately 97,000 clones, and roughly nine tenths of these were observed just once. The ten biggest clones cover more than 1.5% of the sample. The germline V gene yields SGHRS for CDR1 and YFSETQ for CDR2. Germline trimming amounts to 3 bases on V and 3 bases on J, with 7 as the count of junction bases outside the gene matches. The CDR3 spans 15 residues, from the cysteine through the phenylalanine. Only CDR3 DNA remains: 45 bases, in frame from the first base. To note about this clone: What this receptor recognizes is not known. No much larger clonotype is one base removed from it; base qualities were not supplied.

This receptor chain uses TRBV5-1 and TRBJ2-3, and TRBD2 matches 7 of the central bases. Sequences were derived from peripheral blood, sampled after pregnancy. The sequence came from a female donor in good health, enrolled as a control in a pregnancy study. Read as DNA, the sequence is TGCGCCAGCAGCTCATTAGCGGGTTCAACAGATACGCAGTATTTT. Its translation is CASSSLAGSTDTQYF.